Following are 18 T cell receptor beta chains from one sample sequenced in a study of lung T cells in sarcoidosis with Löfgren's syndrome. TCRdb called the reads again in MiXCR, with one record for every CDR3 protein. Among fewer than 25,000 distinct CDR3 sequences listed, roughly 23% were seen once. Sequenced input: CD4+ T cells from bronchoalveolar lavage. The receptors stem from a human donor with sarcoidosis (Löfgren's syndrome or another form), or a control subject (not recorded which).

This clonotype was counted ten times or more. The chain carries TRBV7-9 and TRBJ2-7, with D unclear. Trimming left V 4 bases short and J 3 bases short, with 13 bases between. From germline, CDR1 is SEHNR and CDR2 FQNEAQ (reference sequence). The CDR3 contains 14 residues. CDR3 protein: CASSSIPELYEQYF. CDR3 bases: TGTGCCAGCAGCTCCATCCCGGAACTCTACGAGCAGTACTTC.

As to this clonotype: A much larger clone lies one base from this, so it may be a read error. This chain connects TRBV24-1 to TRBJ1-1, with 7 bases aligning to TRBD1. This CDR3 spans 13 amino acids. CDR1 KGHDR and CDR2 SFDVKD come from the germline V gene. V shed 9 bases and J 4 bases; nucleotides not matched to a gene: 7. CDR3 sequence reads: CATGTVRITEAFF. The CDR3 nucleotides read TGTGCCACCGGGACAGTGAGGATCACTGAAGCTTTCTTT.

This clonotype is labeled medium-sized. The rearrangement links TRBV15 to TRBJ2-7; tentative D call: TRBD1 (6 bases). In germline, CDR1 is LNHNV, CDR2 YYDKDF (reference sequence). Trimming removed 1 base at V and 7 bases at J, with 11 bases between. The CDR3 sequence is 13 residues long. The CDR3 sequence: CATSRGGPGEQYF. CDR3 coding DNA: TGTGCCACCAGCAGAGGGGGGCCTGGAGAGCAGTACTTC. The variable domain in full, with the rest retrieved from reference TRBV15 and TRBJ2-7, is DAMVIQNPRYQVTQFGKPVTLSCSQTLNHNVMYWYQQKSSQAPKLLFHYYDKDFNNEADTPDNFQSRRPNTSFCFLDIRSPGLGDTAMYLCATSRGGPGEQYFGPGTRLTVT.

The chain uses TRBV12-5 and TRBJ2-1; a weak D match, TRBD2 (5 bases). V lost 2 bases to trimming and J lost 10 bases, with 12 bases between them. Germline CDR1 reads LGHNT; CDR2 reads FRNRAP. The CDR3 spans 13 residues. The CDR3, as DNA: TGTGCTAGTGGTTTGTCCCTAGCCGGGGAGCAGTTCTTC. Amino acid sequence: CASGLSLAGEQFF.

J is TRBJ2-7 and V is TRBV14; 11 bases fit TRBD1. The J segment lost 2 bases and the V segment lost 4 bases, leaving 4 bases of the junction unmatched. The CDR3 length is 15 residues. Germline V lookup: CDR1 SGHDN, CDR2 FVKESK. The CDR3 region has the DNA TGTGCCAGCAGCCTCCAGGGACAGGGGGCCTACGAGCAGTACTTC. It specifies CASSLQGQGAYEQYF.

This clonotype was seen ten or more times. The chain is built from TRBV7-9 and TRBJ2-1, with 9 nucleotides matching TRBD1. J was trimmed by 7 bases and V by 7 bases; bases with no gene match: 8. Germline-derived CDR1 and CDR2 are SEHNR and FQNEAQ (reference sequence). The CDR3 spans 14 residues. As DNA, the CDR3 is TGTGCCAGCACCCGGGACAGGGTATCAAATGAGCAGTTCTTC. Residues: CASTRDRVSNEQFF. Full variable domain (outside the CDR3, taken from reference TRBV7-9 and TRBJ2-1): DTGVSQNPRHKITKRGQNVTFRCDPISEHNRLYWYRQTLGQGPEFLTYFQNEAQLEKSRLLSDRFSAERPKGSFSTLEIQRTEQGDSAMYLCASTRDRVSNEQFFGPGTRLTVL.

V usage is TRBV12-3 or TRBV12-4 and J usage is TRBJ1-1; no firm D call. V lost 7 bases and J lost 8, with 11 bases in between. The CDR3 is 11 amino acids. CDR3 in DNA: TGTGCCAGCAATTTCCAGGACGAAGCTTTCTTT. It is translated as CASNFQDEAFF.

Relative to its sample, this clonotype is medium-sized. J is TRBJ2-1 and V is TRBV4-2; TRBD2 aligns across 8 bases. Per the germline V gene, CDR1 is LGHNA and CDR2 is YNFKEQ. CDR3 size: 19 residues. J was trimmed by 0 bases and V by 1 base; bases with no gene match: 11. In DNA, the CDR3 is TGTGCCAGCAGCCAAGCCCTGGCCGGGGGGGCGAGCTCCTACAATGAGCAGTTCTTC. This codes for CASSQALAGGASSYNEQFF.

This clonotype was seen many times. The genes are TRBV7-9 and TRBJ2-3, with 9 bases that match TRBD2. V shed 6 bases and J 4 bases; nucleotides not matched to a gene: 5. CDR3 size: 14 residues. Germline values: CDR1 SEHNR, CDR2 FQNEAQ (reference sequence). The chain's CDR3 is CASREAGGSDTQYF. For the CDR3, the DNA is TGTGCCAGCAGGGAAGCGGGAGGTTCAGATACGCAGTATTTT.

Regarding this clonotype: This could be a read error, since a much larger clone is one nucleotide away. The CDR3 sequence: CACSQAAETTNEKLFF. Here the CDR3 DNA reads TGTGCCTGCAGCCAAGCGGCGGAAACAACTAATGAAAAACTGTTTTTT. The J gene is TRBJ1-4, the V gene TRBV4-2; D gene uncertain. From germline, CDR1 is LGHNA and CDR2 YNFKEQ. The CDR3 length is 16 residues.

To note about this clonotype: A single base separates this from a much larger clone, so it may be a read error. The rearrangement links TRBV7-9 to TRBJ2-1; the D is unclear. CDR3 length equals 14 residues. Germline V gene sequence: CDR1 SEHNR, CDR2 FQNEAQ (reference sequence). Here the CDR3 reads CASISQLSCNEQFF. The CDR3 DNA is TGTGCCAGCATATCACAGTTATCCTGCAATGAGCAGTTCTTC.

Ten or more counts support this clonotype. The chain recombines TRBV11-2 with TRBJ2-3, with a tentative D call TRBD1 (6 bases). The germline CDR1 and CDR2 sequences are SGHAT and FQNNGV. This CDR3 is 13 amino acids long. Trimming took off 5 bases at V and 4 bases at J, with 10 bases between the two ends. CDR3 region: CASSAQGADTQYF. The CDR3 DNA reads TGTGCCAGCAGCGCACAGGGCGCAGATACGCAGTATTTT. The entire variable domain, with the rest obtained from reference TRBV11-2 and TRBJ2-3, is as follows: EAGVAQSPRYKIIEKRQSVAFWCNPISGHATLYWYQQILGQGPKLLIQFQNNGVVDDSQLPKDRFSAERLKGVDSTLKIQPAKLEDSAVYLCASSAQGADTQYFGPGTRLTVL.

By share, this clonotype ranks as medium-sized (0.01 to 0.1%). The chain recombines TRBV27 with TRBJ2-1; TRBD2 matches 13 bases. The V segment lost 7 bases and the J segment 0 bases; nucleotides outside the gene matches: 12. Germline V gives CDR1 MNHEY, CDR2 SMNVEV (reference sequence). CDR3 size: 19 residues. The CDR3 is CASTPMGLAGKSSYNEQFF. DNA of the CDR3: TGTGCCAGCACCCCAATGGGACTAGCGGGAAAGAGCTCCTACAATGAGCAGTTCTTC.

The J gene is TRBJ1-1, the V gene TRBV3-1; D gene ambiguous. The V end lost 0 bases, the J end lost 6 bases, and 11 bases lay between the germline ends. This CDR3 has 14 residues. The germline gives CDR1 LGHDT, CDR2 YNNKEL (reference sequence). The CDR3 DNA is TGTGCCAGCAGCCAAGAAGGGCGTAGCCCTGAAGCTTTCTTT. Its protein is CASSQEGRSPEAFF.

The sample holds many counts of this clonotype. The V call is TRBV7-9, the J call TRBJ1-1; D unclear. Germline CDR1 is SEHNR and CDR2 is FQNEAQ (reference sequence). V was shortened by 1 base and J by 2 bases, with 5 bases between the two germline ends. The CDR3 has 13 residues. CDR3: CASSLDSNTEAFF. In DNA, the CDR3 is TGTGCCAGCAGCTTAGACTCAAACACTGAAGCTTTCTTT.

By share, this clonotype counts as medium-sized. The gene calls are TRBV15 and TRBJ1-6; D gene unclear. Germline loops: CDR1 LNHNV, CDR2 YYDKDF (reference sequence). This CDR3 has 12 amino acids. V was pared by 0 bases and J by 6 bases, with 0 bases between. The CDR3: CATSRDNSPLHF. The DNA for the CDR3 is TGTGCCACCAGCAGAGATAATTCACCCCTCCACTTT.

This clonotype was seen many times. V usage is TRBV5-1 and J usage is TRBJ2-1; 11 positions match TRBD2. The CDR3 spans 16 residues. V lost 2 bases to trimming and J lost 4 bases; unmatched junction nucleotides: 5. In germline, CDR1 is SGHRS, CDR2 YFSETQ. The CDR3 DNA reads as TGCGCCAGCAGCTTCCTAGCGGGAGGATCTTACAATGAGCAGTTCTTC. It specifies CASSFLAGGSYNEQFF.

This clonotype was picked up a small number of times. The chain couples TRBV9 to TRBJ2-4; D call uncertain. Trimming removed 0 bases from V and 0 bases from J, with 7 bases in between. The CDR3 is made up of 15 amino acids. Germline V CDR1 and CDR2: SGDLS, YYNGEE. The CDR3 reads CASSVDGVAKNIQYF. CDR3 nucleotides: TGTGCCAGCAGCGTAGATGGGGTAGCCAAAAACATTCAGTACTTC.